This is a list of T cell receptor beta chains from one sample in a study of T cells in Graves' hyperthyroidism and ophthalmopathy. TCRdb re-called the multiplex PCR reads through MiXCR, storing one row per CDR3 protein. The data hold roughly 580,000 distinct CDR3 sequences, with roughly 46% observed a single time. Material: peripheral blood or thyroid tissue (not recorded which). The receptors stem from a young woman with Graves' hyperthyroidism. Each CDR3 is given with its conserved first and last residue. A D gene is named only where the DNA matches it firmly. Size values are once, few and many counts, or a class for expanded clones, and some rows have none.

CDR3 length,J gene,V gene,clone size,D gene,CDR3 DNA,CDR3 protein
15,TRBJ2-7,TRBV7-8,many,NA,TGTGCCAGCAGCTCTGTTGGGGCGGGCTACTACGAGCAGTACTTC,CASSSVGAGYYEQYF
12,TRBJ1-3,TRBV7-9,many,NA,TGTGCCAGTAAGGGCTCTGGAAACACCATATATTTT,CASKGSGNTIYF
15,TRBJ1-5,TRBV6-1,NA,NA,TGTGCCAGCAGTGAAGTGGACAGAATCAATCAGCCCCAGCATTTT,CASSEVDRINQPQHF
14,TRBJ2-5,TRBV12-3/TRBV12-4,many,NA,TGTGCCAGCAGTTTACCGGACACGCAAGAGACCCAGTACTTC,CASSLPDTQETQYF
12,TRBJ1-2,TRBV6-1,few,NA,TGTGCCAGCAGTGAAGCGGGGCGCGGCTACACCTTC,CASSEAGRGYTF
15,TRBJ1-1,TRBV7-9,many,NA,TGTGCCAGCAGCTTAGCAGGGAGAGGGAACACTGAAGCTTTCTTT,CASSLAGRGNTEAFF
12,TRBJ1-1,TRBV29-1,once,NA,TGCAGCGCTGAAGGACGTTCCGCTGAAGCTTTCTTC,CSAEGRSAEAFF
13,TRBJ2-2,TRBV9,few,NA,TGTGCCAGCAGCGTAGAAGATGCCGGGGAGCTGTTTTTT,CASSVEDAGELFF
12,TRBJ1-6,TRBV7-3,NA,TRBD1,TGTGCCAGCAGCCTTCCGGGACAGCCCCTCCACTTT,CASSLPGQPLHF
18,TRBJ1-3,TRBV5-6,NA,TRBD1,TGTGCCAGCAGCTTGGGGTTCTGGACAGGGAACTCTGGAAACACCATATATTTT,CASSLGFWTGNSGNTIYF
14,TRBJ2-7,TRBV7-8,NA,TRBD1,TGCGCCGGCAGCCCATGGACAGGGGGCTACGAGCAGTACTTC,CAGSPWTGGYEQYF
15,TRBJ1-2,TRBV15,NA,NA,TGTGCCACCAGCAGAGAAGTAGGGGCGATCTATGGCTACACCTTC,CATSREVGAIYGYTF
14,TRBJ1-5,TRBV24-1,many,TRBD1,TGTGCCACCAGTGGTGGACAGGGCAATCAGCCCCAGCATTTT,CATSGGQGNQPQHF
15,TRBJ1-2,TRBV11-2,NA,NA,TGTGCCAGCAGCTTAGATCTGCCAGGGTGGGGTGGCTACACCTTC,CASSLDLPGWGGYTF
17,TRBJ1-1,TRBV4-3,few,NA,TGCGCCAGCAGCCAAAGACCACTGACAGAGCAATACACTGAAGCTTTCTTT,CASSQRPLTEQYTEAFF
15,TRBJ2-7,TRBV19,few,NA,TGTGCCAGTAGCGGTCACCCTGACGGAACCTACGAGCAGTACTTC,CASSGHPDGTYEQYF
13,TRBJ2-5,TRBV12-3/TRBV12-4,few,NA,TGTGCCAGCACTACGACGGCCCGGGAGACCCAGTACTTC,CASTTTARETQYF